This T cell receptor (beta chain) emerged from a study of T cell responses to AZD1222 COVID-19 vaccine. Study results and limitations: The peak T cell response came first, and repertoires were sampled only after it. Baseline seropositivity characterized only a handful of AZD1222 recipients. Most donors were white British and more were female, and clonal diversity was possibly underestimated.

The CDR3 totals 14 residues. The germline V gene encodes CDR1 GTSNPN and CDR2 SVGIG (reference sequence). Trimming pared 8 bases from V and 7 bases from J, leaving 18 bases between. Both about-4-week and about-12-week second-dose recipients were combined. Worth noting for this clone: The antigen remains undetermined.

The protocol was immunoSEQ multiplex PCR, while the TCRdb copy is restricted to in-frame clones and leaves out a portion. The data show 100,000 to 150,000 clones, with approximately 91% seen just once and 1% to 1.4% held by the top ten. This chain joins TRBV30 and TRBJ1-6; D remains ambiguous. This sequence was found in an adult who received the AZD1222 COVID-19 vaccine. This specimen was peripheral blood, taken 28 days after the second AZD1222 dose. The CDR3 sequence: CARQTGDWNSPLHF. The CDR3 DNA sequence: TGTGCCAGACAAACCGGCGACTGGAATTCACCCCTCCACTTT.